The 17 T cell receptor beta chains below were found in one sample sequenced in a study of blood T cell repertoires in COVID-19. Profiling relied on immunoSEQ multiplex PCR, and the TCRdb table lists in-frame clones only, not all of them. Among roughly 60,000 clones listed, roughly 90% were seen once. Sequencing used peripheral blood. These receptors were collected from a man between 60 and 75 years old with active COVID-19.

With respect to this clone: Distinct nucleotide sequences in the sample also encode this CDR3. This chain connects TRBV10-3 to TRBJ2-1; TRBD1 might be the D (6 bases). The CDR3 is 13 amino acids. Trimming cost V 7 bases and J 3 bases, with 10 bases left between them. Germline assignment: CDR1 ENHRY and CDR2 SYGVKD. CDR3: CAITPDSYNEQFF. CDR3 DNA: TGTGCCATCACTCCGGACAGCTACAATGAGCAGTTCTTC.

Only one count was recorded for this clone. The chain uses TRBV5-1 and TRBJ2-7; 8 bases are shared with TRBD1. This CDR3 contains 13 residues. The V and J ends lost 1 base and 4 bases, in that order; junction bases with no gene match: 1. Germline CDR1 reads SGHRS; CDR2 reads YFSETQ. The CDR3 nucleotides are TGCGCCAGCAGCTTGAACAGGGGGTACGAGCAGTACTTC. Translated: CASSLNRGYEQYF.

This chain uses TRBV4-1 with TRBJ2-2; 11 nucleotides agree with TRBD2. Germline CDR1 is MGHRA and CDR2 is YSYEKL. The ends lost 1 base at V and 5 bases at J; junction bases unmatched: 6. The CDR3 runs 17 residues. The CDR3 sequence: CASSQGSLAGGTGELFF. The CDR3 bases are TGCGCCAGCAGCCAAGGGTCCCTAGCGGGAGGAACCGGGGAGCTGTTTTTT.

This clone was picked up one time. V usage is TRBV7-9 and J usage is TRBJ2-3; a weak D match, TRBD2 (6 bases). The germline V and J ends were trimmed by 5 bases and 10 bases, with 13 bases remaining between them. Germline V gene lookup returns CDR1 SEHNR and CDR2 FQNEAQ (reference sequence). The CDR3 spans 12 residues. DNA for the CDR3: TGTGCCAGCAGCCCCTCGGGGACTCCGCAGTATTTT. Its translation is CASSPSGTPQYF.

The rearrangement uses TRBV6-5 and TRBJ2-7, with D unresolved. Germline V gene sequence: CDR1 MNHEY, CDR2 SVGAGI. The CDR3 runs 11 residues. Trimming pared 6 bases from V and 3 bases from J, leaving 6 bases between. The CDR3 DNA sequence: TGTGCCAGCAGATCCCACTACGAGCAGTACTTC. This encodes CASRSHYEQYF.

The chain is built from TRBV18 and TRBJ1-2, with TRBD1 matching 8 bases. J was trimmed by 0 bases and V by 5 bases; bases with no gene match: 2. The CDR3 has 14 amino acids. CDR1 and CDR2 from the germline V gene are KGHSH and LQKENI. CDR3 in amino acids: CASSGTGSNYGYTF. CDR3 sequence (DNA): TGTGCCAGCTCAGGGACAGGCTCTAACTATGGCTACACCTTC. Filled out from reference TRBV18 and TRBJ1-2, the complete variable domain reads NAGVMQNPRHLVRRRGQEARLRCSPMKGHSHVYWYRQLPEEGLKFMVYLQKENIIDESGMPKERFSAEFPKEGPSILRIQQVVRGDSAAYFCASSGTGSNYGYTFGSGTRLTVV.

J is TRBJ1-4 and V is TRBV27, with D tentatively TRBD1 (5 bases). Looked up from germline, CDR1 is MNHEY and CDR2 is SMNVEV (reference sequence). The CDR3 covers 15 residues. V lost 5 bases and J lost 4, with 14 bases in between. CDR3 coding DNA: TGTGCCAGCAGTCCTCAGGGCCGAGTTAATGAAAAACTGTTTTTT. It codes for CASSPQGRVNEKLFF.

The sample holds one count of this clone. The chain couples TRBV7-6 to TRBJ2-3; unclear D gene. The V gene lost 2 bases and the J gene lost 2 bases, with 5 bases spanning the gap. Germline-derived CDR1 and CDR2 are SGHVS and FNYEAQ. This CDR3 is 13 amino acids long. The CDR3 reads CASSLFYTDTQYF. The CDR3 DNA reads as TGTGCCAGCAGCTTATTCTACACAGATACGCAGTATTTT.

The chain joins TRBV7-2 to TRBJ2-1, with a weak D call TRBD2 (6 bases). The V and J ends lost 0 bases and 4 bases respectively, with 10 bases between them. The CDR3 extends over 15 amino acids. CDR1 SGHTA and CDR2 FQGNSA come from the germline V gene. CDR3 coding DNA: TGTGCCAGCAGCTTAGCGCTCGGGAGTTACAATGAGCAGTTCTTC. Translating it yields CASSLALGSYNEQFF. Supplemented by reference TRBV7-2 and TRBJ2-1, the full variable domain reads GAGVSQSPSNKVTEKGKDVELRCDPISGHTALYWYRQSLGQGLEFLIYFQGNSAPDKSGLPSDRFSAERTGGSVSTLTIQRTQQEDSAVYLCASSLALGSYNEQFFGPGTRLTVL.

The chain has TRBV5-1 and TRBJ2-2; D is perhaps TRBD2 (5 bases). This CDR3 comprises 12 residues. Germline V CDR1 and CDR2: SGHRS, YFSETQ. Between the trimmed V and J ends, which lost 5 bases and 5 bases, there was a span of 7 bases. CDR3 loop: CASRPGTGELFF. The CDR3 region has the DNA TGCGCCAGCAGACCGGGGACCGGGGAGCTGTTTTTT. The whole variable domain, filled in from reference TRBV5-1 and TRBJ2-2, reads KAGVTQTPRYLIKTRGQQVTLSCSPISGHRSVSWYQQTPGQGLQFLFEYFSETQRNKGNFPGRFSGRQFSNSRSEMNVSTLELGDSALYLCASRPGTGELFFGEGSRLTVL.

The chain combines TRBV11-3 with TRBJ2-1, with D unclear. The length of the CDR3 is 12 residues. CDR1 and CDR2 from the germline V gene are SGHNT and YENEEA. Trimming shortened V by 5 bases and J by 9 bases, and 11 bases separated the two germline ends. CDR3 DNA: TGTGCCAGCAGCGTCCCTTACGGTGAGCAGTTCTTC. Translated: CASSVPYGEQFF.

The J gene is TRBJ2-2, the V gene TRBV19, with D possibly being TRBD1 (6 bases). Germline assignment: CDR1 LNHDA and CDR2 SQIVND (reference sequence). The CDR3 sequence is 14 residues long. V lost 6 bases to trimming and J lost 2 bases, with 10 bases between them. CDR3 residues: CASRYRENTGELFF. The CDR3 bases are TGTGCCAGTAGGTACAGGGAAAACACCGGGGAGCTGTTTTTT.

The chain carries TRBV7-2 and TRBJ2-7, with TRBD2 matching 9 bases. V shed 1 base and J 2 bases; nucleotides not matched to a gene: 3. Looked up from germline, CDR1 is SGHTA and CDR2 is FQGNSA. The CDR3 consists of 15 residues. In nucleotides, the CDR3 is TGTGCCAGCAGCTTAGTAGCGGGAGTAACCTACGAGCAGTACTTC. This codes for CASSLVAGVTYEQYF. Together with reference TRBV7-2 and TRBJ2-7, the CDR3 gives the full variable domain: GAGVSQSPSNKVTEKGKDVELRCDPISGHTALYWYRQSLGQGLEFLIYFQGNSAPDKSGLPSDRFSAERTGGSVSTLTIQRTQQEDSAVYLCASSLVAGVTYEQYFGPGTRLTVT.

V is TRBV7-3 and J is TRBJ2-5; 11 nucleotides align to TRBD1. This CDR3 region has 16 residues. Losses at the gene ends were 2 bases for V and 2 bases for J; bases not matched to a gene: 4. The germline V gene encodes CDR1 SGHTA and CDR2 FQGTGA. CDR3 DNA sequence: TGTGCCAGCAGCTTACTAGGACAGGGGGCTCAAGAGACCCAGTACTTC. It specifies CASSLLGQGAQETQYF.

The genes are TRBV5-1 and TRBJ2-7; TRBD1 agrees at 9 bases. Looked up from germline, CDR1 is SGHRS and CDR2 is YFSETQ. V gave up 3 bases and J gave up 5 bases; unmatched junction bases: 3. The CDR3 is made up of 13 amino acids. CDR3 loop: CASSYTGGDEQYF. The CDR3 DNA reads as TGCGCCAGCAGCTATACAGGGGGCGACGAGCAGTACTTC.

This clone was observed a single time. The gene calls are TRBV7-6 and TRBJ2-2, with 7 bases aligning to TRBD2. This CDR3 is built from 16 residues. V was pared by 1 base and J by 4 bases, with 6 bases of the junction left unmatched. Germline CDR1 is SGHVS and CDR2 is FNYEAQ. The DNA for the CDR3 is TGTGCCAGCAGCTTAGTGAGCGGGAAAGGCACCGGGGAGCTGTTTTTT. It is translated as CASSLVSGKGTGELFF.

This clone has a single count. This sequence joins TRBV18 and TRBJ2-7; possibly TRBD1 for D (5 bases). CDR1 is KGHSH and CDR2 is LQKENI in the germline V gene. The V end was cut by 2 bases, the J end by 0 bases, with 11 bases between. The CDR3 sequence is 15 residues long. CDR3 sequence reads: CASSPRTSRSYEQYF. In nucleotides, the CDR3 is TGTGCCAGCTCACCAAGGACAAGTCGCTCCTACGAGCAGTACTTC.